This TCR beta chain was obtained from a study of cytomegalovirus exposure and HLA in healthy donors. Measured with immunoSEQ multiplex PCR; TCRdb has only the in-frame clones, and not every one. The sample consists of approximately 76,000 clones, around 94% of them appearing once. The V gene's germline CDR1 is MNHEY and CDR2 SVGAGI. The V and J ends lost 1 base and 2 bases respectively, with 12 bases between them. The CDR3 runs 16 residues. The clonotype comes from a woman aged 18-30 years in good health and CMV-seronegative. This rearrangement joins TRBV6-5 to TRBJ1-3; perhaps TRBD1 as D (5 bases). Sample: PBMCs. CDR3 protein: CASSYYGGIPGNTIYF. For the CDR3, the DNA is TGTGCCAGCAGTTACTATGGGGGGATTCCTGGAAACACCATATATTTT.